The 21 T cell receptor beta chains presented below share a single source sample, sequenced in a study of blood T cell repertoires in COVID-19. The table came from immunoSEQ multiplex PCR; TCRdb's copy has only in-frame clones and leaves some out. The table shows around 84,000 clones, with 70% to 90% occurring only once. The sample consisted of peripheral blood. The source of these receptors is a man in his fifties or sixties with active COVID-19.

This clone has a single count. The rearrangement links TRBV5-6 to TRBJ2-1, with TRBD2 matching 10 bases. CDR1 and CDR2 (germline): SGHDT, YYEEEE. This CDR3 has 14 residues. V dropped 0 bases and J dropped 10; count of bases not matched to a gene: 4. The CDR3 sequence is CASSLVAGGGEQFF. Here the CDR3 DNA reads TGTGCCAGCAGCTTGGTAGCGGGAGGAGGGGAGCAGTTCTTC. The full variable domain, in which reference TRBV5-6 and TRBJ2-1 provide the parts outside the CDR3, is DAGVTQSPTHLIKTRGQQVTLRCSPKSGHDTVSWYQQALGQGPQFIFQYYEEEERQRGNFPDRFSGHQFPNYSSELNVNALLLGDSALYLCASSLVAGGGEQFFGPGTRLTVL.

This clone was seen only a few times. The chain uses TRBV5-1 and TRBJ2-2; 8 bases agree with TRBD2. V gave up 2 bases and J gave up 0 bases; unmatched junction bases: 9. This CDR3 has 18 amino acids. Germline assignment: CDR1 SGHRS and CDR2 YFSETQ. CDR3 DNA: TGCGCCAGCAGCTTCCCTCGGGAGGGACCCACGAACACCGGGGAGCTGTTTTTT. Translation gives CASSFPREGPTNTGELFF.

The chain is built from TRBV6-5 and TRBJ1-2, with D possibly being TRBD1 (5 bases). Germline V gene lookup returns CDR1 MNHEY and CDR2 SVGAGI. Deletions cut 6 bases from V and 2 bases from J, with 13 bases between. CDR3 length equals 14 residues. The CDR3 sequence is CASRPRQRNYGYTF. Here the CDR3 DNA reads TGTGCCAGCAGGCCTCGACAGAGGAACTATGGCTACACCTTC.

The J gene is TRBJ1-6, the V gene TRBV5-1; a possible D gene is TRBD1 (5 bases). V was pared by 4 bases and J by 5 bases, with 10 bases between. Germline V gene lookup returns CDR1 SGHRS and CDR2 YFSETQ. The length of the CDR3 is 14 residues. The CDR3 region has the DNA TGCGCCAGCAGCCCCCGACAGAATAATTCACCCCTCCACTTT. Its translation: CASSPRQNNSPLHF.

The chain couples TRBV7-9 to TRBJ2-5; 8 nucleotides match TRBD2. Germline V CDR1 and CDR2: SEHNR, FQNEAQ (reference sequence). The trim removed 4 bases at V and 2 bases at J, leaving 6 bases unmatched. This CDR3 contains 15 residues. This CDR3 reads CASSYRLATQETQYF. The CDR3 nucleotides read TGTGCCAGCAGCTATCGACTAGCGACTCAAGAGACCCAGTACTTC.

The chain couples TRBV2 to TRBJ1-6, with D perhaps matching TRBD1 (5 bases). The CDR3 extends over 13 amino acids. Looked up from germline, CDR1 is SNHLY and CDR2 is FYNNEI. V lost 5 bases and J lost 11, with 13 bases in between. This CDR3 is CASSPGGGAPLHF. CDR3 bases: TGTGCCAGCAGTCCGGGGGGGGGAGCACCCCTCCACTTT.

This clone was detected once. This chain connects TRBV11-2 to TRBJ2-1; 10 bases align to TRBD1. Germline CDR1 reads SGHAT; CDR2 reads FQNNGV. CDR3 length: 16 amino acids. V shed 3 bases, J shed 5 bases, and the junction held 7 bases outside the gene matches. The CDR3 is CASSFLDRGPNNEQFF. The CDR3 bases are TGTGCCAGCAGCTTCCTCGACAGGGGGCCCAACAATGAGCAGTTCTTC.

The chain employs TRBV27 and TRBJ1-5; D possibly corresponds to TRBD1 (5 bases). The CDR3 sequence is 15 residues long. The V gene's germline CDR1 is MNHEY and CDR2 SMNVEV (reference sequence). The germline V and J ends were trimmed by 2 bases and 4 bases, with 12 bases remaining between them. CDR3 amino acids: CASSLSQGWNQPQHF. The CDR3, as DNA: TGTGCCAGCAGTTTAAGCCAGGGTTGGAATCAGCCCCAGCATTTT.

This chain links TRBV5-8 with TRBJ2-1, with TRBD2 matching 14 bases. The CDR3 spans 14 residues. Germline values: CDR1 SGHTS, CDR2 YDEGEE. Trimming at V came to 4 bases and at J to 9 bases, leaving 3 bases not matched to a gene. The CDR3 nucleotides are TGTGCCAGCAGCAAGGGACTAGCGGGGGTTGAGCAGTTCTTC. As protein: CASSKGLAGVEQFF.

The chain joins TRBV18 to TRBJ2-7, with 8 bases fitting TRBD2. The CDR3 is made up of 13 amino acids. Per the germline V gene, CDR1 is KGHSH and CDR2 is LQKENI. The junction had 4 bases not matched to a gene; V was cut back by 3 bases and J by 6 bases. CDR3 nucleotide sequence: TGTGCCAGCTCACCGGGCGGGGGGACCGAGCAGTACTTC. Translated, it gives CASSPGGGTEQYF.

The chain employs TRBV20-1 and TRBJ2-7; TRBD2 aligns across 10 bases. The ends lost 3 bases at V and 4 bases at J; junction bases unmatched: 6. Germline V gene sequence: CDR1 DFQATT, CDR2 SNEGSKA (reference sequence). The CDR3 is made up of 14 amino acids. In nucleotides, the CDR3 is TGCAGTGCTAGTGCGGGAGCGGGGGGGTACGAGCAGTACTTC. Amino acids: CSASAGAGGYEQYF.

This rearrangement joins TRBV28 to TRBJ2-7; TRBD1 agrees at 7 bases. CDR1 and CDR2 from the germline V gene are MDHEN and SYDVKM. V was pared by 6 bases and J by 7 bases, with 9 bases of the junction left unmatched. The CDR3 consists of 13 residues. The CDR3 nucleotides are TGTGCCAGCAGCAGAGACAGGGTTGGGGAGCAGTACTTC. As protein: CASSRDRVGEQYF. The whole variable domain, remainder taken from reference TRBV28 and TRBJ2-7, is DVKVTQSSRYLVKRTGEKVFLECVQDMDHENMFWYRQDPGLGLRLIYFSYDVKMKEKGDIPEGYSVSREKKERFSLILESASTNQTSMYLCASSRDRVGEQYFGPGTRLTVT.

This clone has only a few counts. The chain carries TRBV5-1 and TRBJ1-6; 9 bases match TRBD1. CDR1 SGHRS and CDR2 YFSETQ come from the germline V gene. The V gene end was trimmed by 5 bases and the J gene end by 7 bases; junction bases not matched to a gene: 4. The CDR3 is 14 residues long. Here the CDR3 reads CASSPGQGNSPLHF. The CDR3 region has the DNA TGCGCCAGCAGTCCCGGACAGGGGAATTCACCCCTCCACTTT.

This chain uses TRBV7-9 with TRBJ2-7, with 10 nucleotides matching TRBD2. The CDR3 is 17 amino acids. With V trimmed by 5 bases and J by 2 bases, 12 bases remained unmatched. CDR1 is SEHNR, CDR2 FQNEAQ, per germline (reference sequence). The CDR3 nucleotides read TGTGCCAGCAGCGGCCGGGGAGCGGGAGGGCCCCCCTACGAGCAGTACTTC. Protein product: CASSGRGAGGPPYEQYF.

The CDR3 protein is CASSQDGLAAIGELFF. The CDR3 nucleotides are TGTGCCAGCAGCCAAGATGGCCTAGCCGCTATCGGGGAGCTGTTTTTT. The chain is built from TRBV4-2 and TRBJ2-2, with a tentative D call TRBD2 (5 bases). V lost 0 bases and J lost 7, with 15 bases in between. Germline-derived CDR1 and CDR2 are LGHNA and YNFKEQ. This CDR3 is 16 amino acids long.

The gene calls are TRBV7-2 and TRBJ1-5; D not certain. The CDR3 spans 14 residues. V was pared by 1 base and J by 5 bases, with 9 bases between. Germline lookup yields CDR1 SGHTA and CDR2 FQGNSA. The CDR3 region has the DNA TGTGCCAGCAGCTTAGACAGCCCTTATCAGCCCCAGCATTTT. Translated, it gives CASSLDSPYQPQHF.

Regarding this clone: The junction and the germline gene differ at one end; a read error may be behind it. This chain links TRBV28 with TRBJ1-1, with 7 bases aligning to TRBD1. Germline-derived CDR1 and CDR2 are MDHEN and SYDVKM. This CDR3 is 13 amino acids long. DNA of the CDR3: TGTGCCAGCAGTTTATATAAACAGGGGTTGGTGTTTTTT. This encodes CASSLYKQGLVFF.

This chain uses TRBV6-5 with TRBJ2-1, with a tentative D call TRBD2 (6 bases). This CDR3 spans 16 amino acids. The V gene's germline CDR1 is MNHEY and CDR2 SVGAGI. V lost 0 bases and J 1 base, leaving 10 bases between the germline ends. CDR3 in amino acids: CASSYSSGESYNEQFF. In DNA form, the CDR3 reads TGTGCCAGCAGTTACTCGTCGGGAGAGTCCTACAATGAGCAGTTCTTC.

The CDR3 is CASSSRGGSYEQYF. Here the CDR3 DNA reads TGTGCCAGCAGTTCACGGGGGGGTTCCTACGAGCAGTACTTC. The J gene is TRBJ2-7, the V gene TRBV7-9; 8 bases align to TRBD2. This CDR3 region has 14 residues. Losses at the gene ends were 6 bases for V and 1 base for J; bases not matched to a gene: 5. Germline CDR1 SEHNR, CDR2 FQNEAQ (reference sequence).

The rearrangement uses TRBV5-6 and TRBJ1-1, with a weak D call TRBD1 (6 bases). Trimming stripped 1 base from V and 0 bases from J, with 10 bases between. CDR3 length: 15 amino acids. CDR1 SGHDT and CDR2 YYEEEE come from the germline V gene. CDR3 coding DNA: TGTGCCAGCAGCTTGTCAGGGGACCTGAACACTGAAGCTTTCTTT. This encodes CASSLSGDLNTEAFF.

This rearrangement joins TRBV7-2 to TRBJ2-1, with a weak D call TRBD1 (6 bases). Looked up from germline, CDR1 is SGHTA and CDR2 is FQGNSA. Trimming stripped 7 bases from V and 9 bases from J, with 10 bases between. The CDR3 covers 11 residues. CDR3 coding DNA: TGTGCCAGCATCAGGGGCGTTGAGCAGTTCTTC. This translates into CASIRGVEQFF.